A selection of T cell receptor beta chains follows, all from one sample in a study of T-cell reconstitution after alpha-beta-depleted transplantation in children. TCRdb called the PCR reads again in MiXCR, with one record for every CDR3 protein. The repertoire includes 98,000 or so distinct CDR3 sequences, more than 20% of them detected once, and 20% to 25% sits in the top ten. The sample in question was PBMCs, obtained before TCRalphabeta/CD19-depleted stem cell transplant. The receptors come from a boy aged 2 to 10 with acute lymphoblastic leukemia, due to receive a stem cell transplant. CDR3s include the opening cysteine and the closing phenylalanine or tryptophan. A D gene is named only where the DNA matches it firmly. Some rows mark clone size as missing; the rest say once, few, many or name a class of expanded clone.

TGCGCCAGCAGCCAAGCTCAGATGGCAGATACGCAGTATTTT,CASSQAQMADTQYF,-,TRBV4-1,-,TRBJ2-3
TGTGCCAGCTCACCACTACGCGACCCGTACCAAGAGACCCAGTACTTC,CASSPLRDPYQETQYF,-,TRBV18,-,TRBJ2-5
TGTGCCAGCAGCTTAGGCGGAGGTATGCAGCAGTACTTC,CASSLGGGMQQYF,few,TRBV7-8,-,TRBJ2-7
TGTGCCAGCAGCTCTACCTGGGGGGAGCTGTTTTTT,CASSSTWGELFF,few,TRBV7-9,-,TRBJ2-2
TGCGCCAGCAGCTTGGGAGGGAGGAACACTGAAGCTTTCTTT,CASSLGGRNTEAFF,few,TRBV5-1,-,TRBJ1-1
TGTGCCAGCAGCCAGAGGACTAGCGGAGGGTGGGGCACAGATACGCAGTATTTT,CASSQRTSGGWGTDTQYF,-,TRBV14,TRBD2,TRBJ2-3
TGTGCCACCAGCACGGGGGGAGAAGCAGATACGCAGTATTTT,CATSTGGEADTQYF,few,TRBV15,TRBD2,TRBJ2-3
TGTGCCAGCTCATCGGAAGGCACTGAAGCTTTCTTT,CASSSEGTEAFF,-,TRBV18,-,TRBJ1-1
TGTGCCAGCAGCCTTACTAGCGGGAGGTACTACAATGAGCAGTTCTTC,CASSLTSGRYYNEQFF,-,TRBV12-3/TRBV12-4,TRBD2,TRBJ2-1
TGTCCCAGCAGCCAAGTACCAAGAGTAGACACTGAAACTTTCTTT,CPSSQVPRVDTETFF,-,TRBV3-1,-,TRBJ1-1